The clone carrying this TCR beta chain turned up a few times. Its antigen is undetermined. The CDR3 consists of 13 residues. Germline CDR1 reads SNHLY; CDR2 reads FYNNEI. Trimming stripped 8 bases from V and 8 bases from J, with 16 bases between. Donors underwent one heparinised blood draw, about 110 mL on average. Sorting of CD4+ naive, central memory, regulatory and stem cell-like memory cells was performed via CD45RO/CCR7/CD25/CD127/CD95/CD27. These data are taken from a study of beta chain features in type 1 diabetes. The wider study: Healthy donors and patients showed comparable age, gender and cell yields. Study-wide points: The study notes PCR might favor shorter templates equally in patients and controls. Patients with Type 1 diabetes showed moderately but significantly shorter TCRB CDR3s in all four CD4+ subsets.

The investigators reverse transcribed all of the isolated RNA, so they sequenced expressed TCRB transcripts. Sequenced by immunoSEQ multiplex PCR; TCRdb stores in-frame clones only, minus some. Of 100,000 to 150,000 clones in the sample, around 15% were seen once. Sequenced: central memory CD4+ T cells from blood. The TCR sequence derives from a young man with type 1 diabetes. The rearrangement uses TRBV2 and TRBJ2-1; D might be TRBD1 or TRBD2, each matching 6 bases. CDR3 in amino acids: CASVGIGGHEQFF. Written as DNA, the CDR3 is TGTGCCAGCGTTGGCATTGGGGGGCATGAGCAGTTCTTC.